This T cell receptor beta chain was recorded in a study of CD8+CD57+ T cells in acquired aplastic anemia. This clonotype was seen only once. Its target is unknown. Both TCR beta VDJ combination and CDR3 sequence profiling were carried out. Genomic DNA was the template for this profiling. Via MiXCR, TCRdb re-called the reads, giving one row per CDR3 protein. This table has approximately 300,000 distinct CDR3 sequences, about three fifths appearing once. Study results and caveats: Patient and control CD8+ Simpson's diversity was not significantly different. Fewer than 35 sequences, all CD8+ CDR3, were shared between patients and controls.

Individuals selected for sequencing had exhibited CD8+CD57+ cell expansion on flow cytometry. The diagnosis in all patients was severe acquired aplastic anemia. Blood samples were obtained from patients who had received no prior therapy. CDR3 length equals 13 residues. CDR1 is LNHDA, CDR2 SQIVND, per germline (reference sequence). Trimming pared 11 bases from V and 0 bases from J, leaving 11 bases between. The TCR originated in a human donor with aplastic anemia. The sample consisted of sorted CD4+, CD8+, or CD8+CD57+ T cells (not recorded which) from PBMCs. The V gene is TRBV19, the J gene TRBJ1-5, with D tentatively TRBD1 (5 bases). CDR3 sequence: CARRDSSNQPQHF. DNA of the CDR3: TGTGCCCGTCGTGACAGTAGCAATCAGCCCCAGCATTTT.